This T cell receptor (beta chain) was identified during a study of T cell responses to AZD1222 COVID-19 vaccine. On the study more broadly: Pooling was applied to second doses at about 4 or about 12 weeks. The study, taken as a whole, reports: The number of AZD1222 recipients seropositive at baseline was only 5 to 7.

TCRdb's copy holds only in-frame clones and misses some; the assay was immunoSEQ multiplex PCR. The sample yields about 180,000 clones, around 90% seen once. Trimming shortened V by 5 bases and J by 5 bases, and 12 bases separated the two germline ends. This CDR3 contains 13 residues. In the case of this clone: The antigen remains unidentified.

This chain uses TRBV12-3 or TRBV12-4 with TRBJ1-1, with a possible D match to TRBD1 (6 bases). The TCR comes from an adult in good health. The material sequenced was peripheral blood, taken on day 0 of AZD1222 vaccination. The DNA of the CDR3 is TGTGCCAGCAGTCCACAGGGTTTGACTGAAGCTTTCTTT. This codes for CASSPQGLTEAFF.